The rows below give T cell receptor beta chains drawn from one sample of a study of T cells in Graves' hyperthyroidism and ophthalmopathy. From the multiplex PCR reads, TCRdb called clonotypes with MiXCR, one entry per CDR3 protein. Among 600,000 to 700,000 distinct CDR3 sequences listed, 14% to 15% were seen once. The sequencing input was blood. The receptors originated from a woman aged 35 to 49 with Graves' ophthalmopathy. The CDR3 runs from the conserved cysteine through the conserved F or W. D genes are given only for firm matches. Size is stated for part of the rows, as once, few or many counts, or as a class when the clone is expanded.

CASSQDEGQGAQNGYTF	TGCGCCAGCAGCCAAGATGAGGGGCAGGGGGCGCAGAATGGCTACACCTTC	TRBV4-1	TRBD1	TRBJ1-2	many
CAWSVRGPPEGDEQYF	TGTGCCTGGAGTGTAAGGGGGCCCCCTGAGGGAGACGAGCAGTACTTC	TRBV30	TRBD1	TRBJ2-7	few
CASSLALGTQYF	TGTGCCAGCAGCTTAGCGCTGGGGACCCAGTACTTC	TRBV7-2	-	TRBJ2-5	many
CASTGAGTVLDQPQHF	TGTGCCAGCACCGGGGCCGGGACAGTTTTAGACCAGCCCCAGCATTTT	TRBV6-2/TRBV6-3	TRBD1	TRBJ1-5	many
CASSNGGLAGVGRPYEQYF	TGTGCCAGCAGCAATGGAGGACTAGCGGGAGTAGGTAGGCCCTACGAGCAGTACTTC	TRBV28	TRBD2	TRBJ2-7	many
CATSRDGTGGTEAFF	TGTGCCACCAGCAGAGATGGGACAGGGGGCACTGAAGCTTTCTTT	TRBV15	TRBD1	TRBJ1-1	many
CSVETSGPSPGQYF	TGCAGCGTTGAAACTAGCGGGCCCTCCCCGGGGCAGTACTTC	TRBV29-1	TRBD2	TRBJ2-7	many
CASISTRRDPGGIQYF	TGTGCCAGTATATCGACACGCCGGGACCCAGGGGGCATTCAGTACTTC	TRBV28	TRBD1	TRBJ2-4	many
CASSLGSRNFNYGYTF	TGTGCCAGCAGCTTGGGAAGCAGGAATTTCAACTATGGCTACACCTTC	TRBV13	-	TRBJ1-2	many
CASSIAPRQLAKNIQYF	TGTGCCAGTAGTATAGCCCCGAGACAGTTAGCCAAAAACATTCAGTACTTC	TRBV19	-	TRBJ2-4	-
CSVESGNTGELFF	TGCAGCGTTGAGTCAGGGAACACCGGGGAGCTGTTTTTT	TRBV29-1	-	TRBJ2-2	many
CASSYSRDKLSYEQYF	TGTGCCAGCAGTTACTCGAGGGACAAACTCTCCTACGAGCAGTACTTC	TRBV6-5	-	TRBJ2-7	few
CSAKDGNQPQHF	TGCAGTGCTAAGGACGGTAATCAGCCCCAGCATTTT	TRBV20-1	-	TRBJ1-5	many
CASSPGVRGNQPQHF	TGTGCCAGCAGTCCTGGGGTCAGGGGCAATCAGCCCCAGCATTTT	TRBV6-1	-	TRBJ1-5	many
CASSHGGETPYEQYF	TGTGCCAGCAGTCATGGCGGTGAAACTCCCTACGAGCAGTACTTC	TRBV6-1	-	TRBJ2-7	few
CASSEKLAGQETQYF	TGTGCCAGCAGTGAAAAACTAGCGGGACAAGAGACCCAGTACTTC	TRBV2	TRBD2	TRBJ2-5	many
CASSLGGGARETQYF	TGTGCCAGCAGTTTAGGCGGGGGGGCCCGGGAGACCCAGTACTTC	TRBV12-3/TRBV12-4	TRBD2	TRBJ2-5	few
CASSRLSSDTQYF	TGTGCCAGCAGCCGCCTAAGTTCAGATACGCAGTATTTT	TRBV5-6	-	TRBJ2-3	many
CASSLDRVGSPLHF	TGTGCCAGCAGTTTAGACAGGGTTGGGTCACCCCTCCACTTT	TRBV27	TRBD1	TRBJ1-6	many
CASSLTRGDGNTIYF	TGTGCCAGCAGTTTAACCAGGGGAGATGGAAACACCATATATTTT	TRBV28	-	TRBJ1-3	many
CASRRQVGSTGELFF	TGTGCCAGTCGGAGACAGGTGGGAAGCACCGGGGAGCTGTTTTTT	TRBV19	-	TRBJ2-2	few
CASGTDDQPQHF	TGTGCCAGTGGGACAGACGATCAGCCCCAGCATTTT	TRBV6-5	TRBD1	TRBJ1-5	many
CASRPRGRSYGYTF	TGTGCCAGCAGGCCTCGGGGGCGCAGCTATGGCTACACCTTC	TRBV28	-	TRBJ1-2	many
CASGLLDGSNQPQHF	TGTGCCAGCGGCCTATTAGATGGTAGCAATCAGCCCCAGCATTTT	TRBV27	-	TRBJ1-5	many